What follows are 27 T cell receptor beta chains derived from one specimen sequenced in a study of blood T cells in healthy people across ages. PCR was performed a second time for about 7 to 12 cycles using a sample-barcoded 5' primer and a J-beta primer mix. TCRdb fed the 5' RACE reads into MiXCR, producing one record per CDR3 protein. The table lists some 1.5 million distinct CDR3 sequences, about 42% of them singletons. The sample consisted of blood. These receptors were obtained from a woman between 18 and 29 years old in good health.

About this clonotype itself: One end of the junction is discordant with germline, which a read error may explain. V and J are TRBV25-1 and TRBJ1-1; TRBD1 is a possible D gene (6 bases). Germline values: CDR1 MGHDK, CDR2 SYGVNS. The CDR3 contains 14 residues. CDR3 sequence: CASSEYGTITEAFF. The CDR3 bases are TGTGCAAGCAGTGAATATGGGACAATCACTGAAGCTTTCTTT.

This clonotype was seen a few times. V is TRBV7-9 and J is TRBJ1-1; weak D call: TRBD1 (6 bases). Trimming pared 3 bases from V and 4 bases from J, leaving 15 bases between. The CDR3 runs 15 residues. Germline CDR1 reads SEHNR; CDR2 reads FQNEAQ (reference sequence). The CDR3 region has the DNA TGTGCCAGCAGCTTCAATACAGGGAGGCTCACTGAAGCTTTCTTT. It specifies CASSFNTGRLTEAFF.

Written as DNA, the CDR3 is TGTGCCAGCAGTCCTTCGACAGGGTGGTGGAAAGTGGATACGCAGTATTTT. This gives the protein CASSPSTGWWKVDTQYF. This sequence joins TRBV27 and TRBJ2-3; 7 bases agree with TRBD1. V gave up 5 bases and J gave up 6 bases; unmatched junction bases: 17. Germline V CDR1 and CDR2: MNHEY, SMNVEV (reference sequence). CDR3 length: 17 residues.

There are a few counts of this clonotype. This chain connects TRBV18 to TRBJ2-1; 11 bases align to TRBD2. Germline CDR1 and CDR2: KGHSH and LQKENI. Trimming cost V 5 bases and J 8 bases; bases outside gene matches: 11. The CDR3 contains 16 residues. The CDR3 spells CASSSLAGGPNDEQFF. The CDR3 nucleotides read TGTGCCAGCTCATCCTTAGCGGGAGGGCCTAACGATGAGCAGTTCTTC. Combining the CDR3 with reference TRBV18 and TRBJ2-1 gives the whole variable domain NAGVMQNPRHLVRRRGQEARLRCSPMKGHSHVYWYRQLPEEGLKFMVYLQKENIIDESGMPKERFSAEFPKEGPSILRIQQVVRGDSAAYFCASSSLAGGPNDEQFFGPGTRLTVL.

This clonotype was detected once. The chain carries TRBV11-2 and TRBJ2-7; maybe TRBD2 (6 bases). The ends were cut back, 3 bases at V and 2 bases at J, with 14 bases in the middle. This CDR3 has 15 residues. Germline V gene sequence: CDR1 SGHAT, CDR2 FQNNGV. The CDR3 coding sequence is TGTGCCAGCAGCTTTGATCCTAGCGACCCCTACGAGCAGTACTTC. Amino acid sequence: CASSFDPSDPYEQYF.

This chain joins TRBV20-1 and TRBJ2-7; TRBD2 is a possible D gene (6 bases). Germline CDR1 DFQATT, CDR2 SNEGSKA (reference sequence). The V and J ends lost 0 bases and 6 bases respectively, with 18 bases between them. The CDR3 sequence is 15 residues long. CDR3 residues: CSARELRGTIAEQYF. CDR3 nucleotide sequence: TGCAGTGCTAGAGAACTCCGCGGGACGATCGCCGAGCAGTACTTC.

V gene TRBV6-1 combines with J gene TRBJ2-6; D uncertain. This CDR3 has 15 amino acids. Germline CDR1 is MNHNS and CDR2 is SASEGT. The ends were cut back, 3 bases at V and 0 bases at J, with 6 bases in the middle. CDR3 loop: CASSDTFSGANVLTF. CDR3 sequence (DNA): TGTGCCAGCAGTGATACCTTCTCTGGGGCCAACGTCCTGACTTTC.

This clonotype was detected only a few times. The rearrangement joins TRBV24-1 to TRBJ2-3; tentatively, D is TRBD1 (6 bases). The V gene's germline CDR1 is KGHDR and CDR2 SFDVKD. Trimming stripped 0 bases from V and 3 bases from J, with 12 bases between. The CDR3 extends over 16 amino acids. The CDR3 loop is CATSDLDRTETDTQYF. As DNA, the CDR3 is TGTGCCACCAGTGATTTGGACAGGACCGAAACAGATACGCAGTATTTT.

The chain couples TRBV11-2 to TRBJ1-1, with D hard to call. CDR1 is SGHAT, CDR2 FQNNGV, per germline. CDR3 size: 11 residues. The ends were cut back, 5 bases at V and 11 bases at J, with 12 bases in the middle. In nucleotides, the CDR3 is TGTGCCAGCAGCCTCTCGGACCGGGCTTTCTTT. Translated: CASSLSDRAFF.

This clonotype was detected a few times. V is TRBV5-1 and J is TRBJ2-5; tentative D call: TRBD2 (6 bases). The CDR3 totals 14 residues. The V end was cut by 4 bases, the J end by 3 bases, with 13 bases between. Per the germline V gene, CDR1 is SGHRS and CDR2 is YFSETQ. CDR3 bases: TGCGCCAGCAGCCATCTTCCGGGGGAAGAGACCCAGTACTTC. Translating it yields CASSHLPGEETQYF. Full variable domain (rest looked up from reference TRBV5-1 and TRBJ2-5): KAGVTQTPRYLIKTRGQQVTLSCSPISGHRSVSWYQQTPGQGLQFLFEYFSETQRNKGNFPGRFSGRQFSNSRSEMNVSTLELGDSALYLCASSHLPGEETQYFGPGTRLLVL.

This clonotype was counted between two and nine times. This rearrangement joins TRBV9 to TRBJ2-4; D is possibly TRBD2 (5 bases). The end of the DNA fits TRBJ2-7 better, so the J call may be wrong. This CDR3 has 15 residues. The germline gives CDR1 SGDLS, CDR2 YYNGEE. The CDR3 reads CASSVGTVPSHEQYF. As DNA, the CDR3 is TGTGCCAGCAGCGTAGGGACGGTTCCTAGCCACGAGCAGTACTTC.

The V call is TRBV2, the J call TRBJ2-5; a weak D match, TRBD1 (5 bases). TRBJ2-7 matches the DNA end more closely, so the J call is doubtful. The CDR3 has 13 amino acids. Germline values: CDR1 SNHLY, CDR2 FYNNEI. The CDR3 DNA reads as TGTGCCAGCAGTGAAACAGTCCAGGGCGAGCAGTACTTC. Encoded protein: CASSETVQGEQYF.

On this clonotype itself: At one end, the junction sequence differs from germline, possibly due to a read error. This chain connects TRBV13 to TRBJ1-1; 9 bases are shared with TRBD1. The germline CDR1 and CDR2 sequences are PRHDT and FYEKMQ (reference sequence). The CDR3 runs 15 residues. The CDR3 DNA sequence: TGTGCCAGCAGCCGCCGGGACAGGGATTGCACTGAGGCTTTCTTT. Protein product: CASSRRDRDCTEAFF.

This chain connects TRBV4-3 to TRBJ2-1; the D gene is possibly TRBD2 (6 bases). The CDR3 runs to 15 residues. The germline CDR1 and CDR2 sequences are LGHNA and YSLEER. Between the trimmed V and J ends, which lost 0 bases and 7 bases, there was a span of 13 bases. CDR3 protein: CASSQERDSTNEQFF. In DNA, the CDR3 is TGCGCCAGCAGCCAAGAGCGGGACTCGACTAATGAGCAGTTCTTC.

This clonotype was counted only a few times. V and J are TRBV29-1 and TRBJ2-1, with a tentative D call TRBD2 (5 bases). The V gene's germline CDR1 is SQVTM and CDR2 ANQGSEA. The CDR3 spans 14 residues. The germline V and J ends were trimmed by 2 bases and 0 bases, with 8 bases remaining between them. In nucleotides, the CDR3 is TGCAGCGTTGAACTGGGAGACTCCTACAATGAGCAGTTCTTC. Translating gives CSVELGDSYNEQFF.

This clonotype was counted only a few times. V usage is TRBV12-3 or TRBV12-4 and J usage is TRBJ2-3, with D maybe TRBD2 (5 bases). V was trimmed by 3 bases and J by 1 base, leaving 11 bases between them. The CDR3 contains 15 residues. The CDR3, as DNA: TGTGCCAGCAGTTTCATTGGAGGTGGCACAGATACGCAGTATTTT. Its translation is CASSFIGGGTDTQYF.

This clonotype was observed many times. The gene calls are TRBV2 and TRBJ1-2, with D unresolved. V lost 1 base and J 2 bases, leaving 5 bases between the germline ends. The CDR3 is 13 amino acids. CDR1 SNHLY and CDR2 FYNNEI come from the germline V gene. DNA for the CDR3: TGTGCCAGCAGTGAAGAAGGGAACTATGGCTACACCTTC. Protein sequence: CASSEEGNYGYTF.

This clonotype was seen only a few times. The rearrangement uses TRBV4-2 and TRBJ2-3; TRBD2 matches 9 bases. Germline lookup yields CDR1 LGHNA and CDR2 YNFKEQ. The CDR3 extends over 15 amino acids. Trimming took 4 bases from V and 3 from J; bases not matched to a gene: 5. CDR3 protein: CASSLSGSPTDTQYF. The CDR3 DNA is TGTGCCAGCAGCCTTAGCGGGAGTCCGACAGATACGCAGTATTTT.

V usage is TRBV6-2 or TRBV6-3 and J usage is TRBJ2-1, with TRBD1 identical over 10 bases. Unmatched junction bases numbered 4, after V lost 2 bases and J lost 3 bases. The V gene's germline CDR1 is MNHEY and CDR2 SVGEGT. There are 16 residues in the CDR3. CDR3 residues: CASSYVRTGGYNEQFF. For the CDR3, the DNA is TGTGCCAGCAGTTACGTGAGGACAGGGGGCTACAATGAGCAGTTCTTC.

The chain links TRBV27 to TRBJ1-2; 7 bases match TRBD1. CDR3 length equals 14 residues. With 3 bases clipped from V and 8 bases from J, the junction kept 9 bases outside the gene matches. Germline CDR1 reads MNHEY; CDR2 reads SMNVEV (reference sequence). Here the CDR3 reads CASSFRRTGGGYTF. The CDR3 DNA sequence: TGTGCCAGCAGTTTCCGTCGGACAGGAGGAGGCTACACCTTC.

This clonotype showed up just a few times. The chain carries TRBV12-5 and TRBJ1-2; 7 bases map to TRBD1. V shed 1 base and J 5 bases; nucleotides not matched to a gene: 4. CDR1 is LGHNT and CDR2 is FRNRAP in the germline V gene. CDR3 length: 14 residues. CDR3 in DNA: TGTGCTAGTGGTTTGGCCGGGACAGAGTATGGCTACACCTTC. Protein product: CASGLAGTEYGYTF.

The chain couples TRBV29-1 to TRBJ2-3; D is unresolved. Germline CDR1 is SQVTM and CDR2 is ANQGSEA. Trimming stripped 5 bases from V and 5 bases from J, with 11 bases between. The CDR3 totals 12 residues. CDR3 in amino acids: CSVTRREDTQYF. DNA for the CDR3: TGCAGCGTTACCCGGCGCGAAGATACGCAGTATTTT.

The chain has TRBV29-1 and TRBJ2-1, with TRBD2 matching over 10 bases. Per germline, CDR1 SQVTM and CDR2 ANQGSEA. Trimming took 5 bases from V and 0 from J; bases not matched to a gene: 4. This CDR3 has 15 residues. CDR3 in DNA: TGCAGCGTTACCTCTAGCGGGGGCTCCTACAATGAGCAGTTCTTC. This gives the protein CSVTSSGGSYNEQFF.

The chain links TRBV7-3 to TRBJ2-6; 7 positions agree with TRBD2. This CDR3 contains 16 residues. CDR1 is SGHTA, CDR2 FQGTGA, per germline. After removal of 6 bases from V and 2 bases from J, the junction contained 7 bases not matched to a gene. CDR3 loop: CASSLAGRAGANVLTF. The CDR3 region has the DNA TGTGCCAGCAGTTTAGCAGGGAGGGCTGGGGCCAACGTCCTGACTTTC.

V usage is TRBV20-1 and J usage is TRBJ2-5; 9 positions agree with TRBD1. Germline trimming cut 6 bases from V and 5 bases from J; bases unmatched to any gene: 7. Germline CDR1 DFQATT, CDR2 SNEGSKA (reference sequence). The CDR3 sequence is 13 residues long. The CDR3 coding sequence is TGCAGTGCCAACAGGGGGCAGGATGAGACCCAGTACTTC. Encoded protein: CSANRGQDETQYF.

The V and J genes are TRBV4-3 and TRBJ2-5, with D tentatively TRBD1 (6 bases). The CDR3 length is 15 residues. The V gene lost 4 bases and the J gene lost 2 bases, with 14 bases spanning the gap. Germline CDR1 is LGHNA and CDR2 is YSLEER. The CDR3 nucleotides read TGCGCCAGCAGCCTACAGCCCAGGGGACAAGAGACCCAGTACTTC. Translating gives CASSLQPRGQETQYF.

The chain is built from TRBV27 and TRBJ2-3; a weak D match, TRBD1 (6 bases). Trimming removed 6 bases from V and 6 bases from J, with 22 bases in between. CDR3 length equals 16 residues. Germline V gives CDR1 MNHEY, CDR2 SMNVEV (reference sequence). The CDR3 loop reads CASSPPPGHRMDTQYF. The CDR3 DNA sequence: TGTGCCAGCAGCCCCCCGCCGGGACATCGGATGGATACGCAGTATTTT.